This T cell receptor (beta chain) appears in the sequencing data of a study of CD8+ T cells in alopecia areata. Looking at the study overall: Oral tofacitinib (5 to 10 mg twice daily) was administered to treated patients.

Treatment of the sample: oral pan-JAK inhibitor, 5-10 mg twice daily. J was trimmed by 8 bases and V by 1 base; bases with no gene match: 4. The CDR3 runs 14 residues. From germline, CDR1 is SGHTA and CDR2 FQGNSA. In this sample, this clone turned up a few times. The sequencing template was cDNA reverse transcribed from extracted RNA. Assay used: immunoSEQ multiplex PCR; TCRdb lists only in-frame clones, some missing. The table records around 270,000 clones, roughly 64% of them present only once. This material consisted of CD4+ T cells sorted from blood, taken at week 24, from a patient treated with tofacitinib. The sequence derives from a human donor with alopecia areata. The chain joins TRBV7-2 to TRBJ1-2; TRBD1 matches at 10 bases. CDR3: CASSLGQGASGYTF. In DNA, the CDR3 is TGTGCCAGCAGCTTAGGACAGGGGGCAAGCGGCTACACCTTC.